These T cell receptor beta chains were read from a single sample in a study of Graves' ophthalmopathy and Graves' hyperthyroidism. TCRdb re-called the multiplex PCR reads with MiXCR, one entry per CDR3 protein. The table includes over 150,000 distinct CDR3 sequences, approximately 40% detected once. Sequenced input: peripheral blood. The receptors originated from a woman aged 40-49 years with Graves' ophthalmopathy. Both conserved end residues are trimmed from each CDR3. D genes are given only for firm matches.

TRBJ1-1,TRBV20-1,-,SARDPGGEAF
TRBJ2-7,TRBV4-1,-,ASSQERGGDPTAQY
TRBJ2-7,TRBV6-2/TRBV6-3,-,ASSYFPTEPSYEQY
TRBJ2-7,TRBV5-1,-,ASSSGGFGGLEQY
TRBJ2-7,TRBV29-1,-,SVGGVSEQY
TRBJ2-2,TRBV24-1,-,ATSVPGGLNAGELF
TRBJ2-7,TRBV12-3/TRBV12-4,-,ASSFEVYEQY
TRBJ1-1,TRBV7-2,-,ASSPSLPTEAF
TRBJ2-2,TRBV6-2/TRBV6-3,-,ASSPTGHPGELF
TRBJ2-7,TRBV11-2,-,ASSPKITGGAYEQY
TRBJ2-3,TRBV24-1,TRBD2,ATSDPTSGQYTDTQY
TRBJ1-1,TRBV6-2/TRBV6-3,-,ASRQGTTEAF
TRBJ1-2,TRBV7-2,-,DSSLQGSGGYT
TRBJ1-2,TRBV2,TRBD1,ASSFTGGGYYGYT
TRBJ2-5,TRBV2,-,ASRRGGARQETQY
TRBJ1-1,TRBV5-6,TRBD1,ASSFRGMNTEAF
TRBJ1-2,TRBV7-2,-,ASSPRDQNYGYT
TRBJ2-7,TRBV6-1,TRBD2,ASRRGESGPSYEQY
TRBJ1-1,TRBV20-1,TRBD1,SAVMDRGLGAF
TRBJ2-7,TRBV12-3/TRBV12-4,-,ASSPEFSDYEQY
TRBJ2-7,TRBV12-3/TRBV12-4,-,ASSLDSQYEQY
TRBJ2-4,TRBV6-5,TRBD2,ASRREEINIQY
TRBJ1-2,TRBV12-3/TRBV12-4,-,ASRPGRDYGYT
TRBJ2-7,TRBV24-1,-,ATSHPPRDEQY
TRBJ1-2,TRBV29-1,-,SVEVETYGYT
TRBJ1-5,TRBV6-1,TRBD1,ASSRPGQARQPQH
TRBJ1-5,TRBV28,-,ASSRTPGNQPQH
TRBJ1-2,TRBV6-4,TRBD1,ASSKSTGGRGYT
TRBJ1-3,TRBV11-2,-,ASSSEVSGNTIY
TRBJ1-3,TRBV11-2,-,ASTSSGSGNTIY
TRBJ1-1,TRBV7-2,TRBD1,ASGTGMNTEAF
TRBJ2-2,TRBV2,TRBD1,ASTRSGGQGSGELF
TRBJ1-5,TRBV6-4,-,ASREGNNLNQPQH
TRBJ1-2,TRBV4-2,-,ASSQSPESNYGYT
TRBJ2-7,TRBV6-5,-,ASSYSYRPTYEQY
TRBJ2-5,TRBV7-2,TRBD2,ASSLLGGSRETQY
TRBJ1-1,TRBV7-6,-,ASSLRPGTTGRTEAF
TRBJ2-7,TRBV10-2,TRBD2,ASRLAGGDYEQY
TRBJ1-1,TRBV5-1,-,ASSPEGDGGTEAF
TRBJ2-5,TRBV24-1,-,ATSGPGAWETQY
TRBJ2-4,TRBV7-2,-,ASSSVAKNIQY
TRBJ2-7,TRBV5-1,-,ASSLEVGSSYEQY
TRBJ2-5,TRBV7-8,TRBD2,ASSLVTSGTETQY